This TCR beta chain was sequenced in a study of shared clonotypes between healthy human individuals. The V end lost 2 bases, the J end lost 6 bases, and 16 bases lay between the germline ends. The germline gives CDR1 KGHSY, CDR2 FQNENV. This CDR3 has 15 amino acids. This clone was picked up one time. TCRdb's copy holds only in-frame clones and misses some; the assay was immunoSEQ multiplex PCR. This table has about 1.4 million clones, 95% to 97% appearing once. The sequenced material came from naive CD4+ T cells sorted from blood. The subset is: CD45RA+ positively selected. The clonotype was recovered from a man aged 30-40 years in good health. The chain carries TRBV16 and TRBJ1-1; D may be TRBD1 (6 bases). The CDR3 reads CASSQVRGQWAEAFF. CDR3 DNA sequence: TGTGCCAGCAGCCAAGTCCGCGGACAGTGGGCTGAAGCTTTCTTT.